A single sample gave rise to the 17 T cell receptor beta chains below, sequenced in a study of T cells in Graves' hyperthyroidism and ophthalmopathy. RNA transcripts provided the source from which TCR beta CDR3 regions were amplified. A set of HTBI primers served as the primers for a first-round RT-PCR of the TCR CDR3. Via MiXCR, TCRdb re-called the multiplex PCR reads, giving one row per CDR3 protein. The table has 300,000 to 450,000 distinct CDR3 sequences, 18% seen once. Sequences were obtained from blood. These receptors all stem from a man aged 18 to 35 with Graves' ophthalmopathy.

This clonotype was seen only a few times. V and J are TRBV12-5 and TRBJ1-1; tentative D call: TRBD1 (6 bases). The CDR3 contains 16 residues. The V end lost 2 bases, the J end lost 1 base, and 14 bases lay between the germline ends. Germline V gives CDR1 LGHNT, CDR2 FRNRAP. The CDR3 sequence is CASGLTGGAKNTEAFF. The CDR3 DNA sequence: TGTGCTAGTGGTTTGACCGGGGGGGCAAAGAACACTGAAGCTTTCTTT.

This clonotype occurred many times. The J gene is TRBJ2-7, the V gene TRBV20-1, with 7 positions matching TRBD1. The CDR3 contains 14 residues. The V and J ends lost 0 bases and 4 bases, in that order; junction bases with no gene match: 6. The germline gives CDR1 DFQATT, CDR2 SNEGSKA (reference sequence). The CDR3 DNA sequence: TGCAGTGCTAGAGAAGGGGGCGACATGTACGAGCAGTACTTC. This encodes CSAREGGDMYEQYF.

This chain links TRBV6-5 with TRBJ1-2, with D hard to call. CDR3 length: 14 residues. Deletions cut 2 bases from V and 7 bases from J, with 14 bases between. Looked up from germline, CDR1 is MNHEY and CDR2 is SVGAGI. The CDR3 sequence: CASSYLKPGLGYTF. Here the CDR3 DNA reads TGTGCCAGCAGTTACCTAAAACCCGGCCTTGGCTACACCTTC.

Ten or more counts support this clonotype. This sequence joins TRBV20-1 and TRBJ1-1, with D perhaps TRBD1 (5 bases). Germline CDR1 DFQATT, CDR2 SNEGSKA (reference sequence). This CDR3 spans 13 amino acids. Between the trimmed V and J ends, which lost 1 base and 6 bases, there was a span of 12 bases. The CDR3 sequence is CSARGEGSPEAFF. The CDR3 DNA reads as TGCAGTGCTAGAGGAGAGGGGTCCCCTGAAGCTTTCTTT.

The chain is built from TRBV6-9 and TRBJ2-1; the D call may be TRBD1 or TRBD2 (6 bases each). The length of the CDR3 is 15 residues. From germline, CDR1 is MNHGY and CDR2 SVAAGI. V was trimmed by 4 bases and J by 7 bases, leaving 17 bases between them. The CDR3 sequence is CASSLPTGRNNEQFF. DNA for the CDR3: TGTGCCAGCAGTTTGCCAACAGGGAGGAATAATGAGCAGTTCTTC.

The V call is TRBV9, the J call TRBJ1-6, with TRBD1 as a possible D gene (5 bases). The CDR3 totals 15 residues. The V gene lost 4 bases and the J gene lost 7 bases, with 15 bases spanning the gap. Germline assignment: CDR1 SGDLS and CDR2 YYNGEE. The CDR3 coding sequence is TGTGCCAGCAGCTCTCCAGGGTCTACGAATTCACCCCTCCACTTT. It specifies CASSSPGSTNSPLHF.

This clonotype was seen more than once but under ten times. This chain joins TRBV5-1 and TRBJ1-2; no firm D call. Deletions cut 0 bases from V and 0 bases from J, with 9 bases between. In germline, CDR1 is SGHRS, CDR2 YFSETQ. The CDR3 consists of 15 residues. This CDR3 reads CASSLDGSANYGYTF. The CDR3 bases are TGCGCCAGCAGCTTGGATGGGTCAGCTAACTATGGCTACACCTTC.

Concerning this clonotype itself: A read error is possible here, since a much larger clone lies one base away. The chain combines TRBV14 with TRBJ1-1, with D tentatively TRBD1 (5 bases). The CDR3 extends over 14 amino acids. Germline assignment: CDR1 SGHDN and CDR2 FVKESK. Trimming left V 1 base short and J 1 base short, with 7 bases between. CDR3 nucleotide sequence: TGTGCCAGCAGCCAAGGGACACCGAACACTGAAGCTTTCTTT. Encoded protein: CASSQGTPNTEAFF.

This clonotype was picked up many times. The CDR3: CASSQVATRKTQYF. For the CDR3, the DNA is TGTGCCAGCAGCCAAGTGGCGACTCGAAAGACCCAGTACTTC. The genes are TRBV3-1 and TRBJ2-5; D call uncertain. Germline V gene data show CDR1 as LGHDT and CDR2 as YNNKEL (reference sequence). The V and J ends lost 1 base and 6 bases respectively, with 12 bases between them. The CDR3 runs 14 residues.

This clonotype was counted between two and nine times. The chain is built from TRBV6-1 and TRBJ2-5; no firm D call. Trimming took off 5 bases at V and 5 bases at J, with 12 bases between the two ends. CDR1 and CDR2 (germline): MNHNS, SASEGT. This CDR3 spans 13 amino acids. The CDR3 loop reads CASSIGIRETQYF. Here the CDR3 DNA reads TGTGCCAGCAGTATAGGTATTCGGGAGACCCAGTACTTC.

This clonotype was counted a few times. The V and J genes are TRBV10-3 and TRBJ2-1; maybe TRBD2 (6 bases). Germline V gene lookup returns CDR1 ENHRY and CDR2 SYGVKD. The CDR3 is 14 amino acids. V was shortened by 6 bases and J by 5 bases, with 14 bases between the two germline ends. The CDR3 sequence: CAIRRDWRNNEQFF. The CDR3 DNA reads TGTGCCATCAGAAGGGACTGGCGTAACAATGAGCAGTTCTTC.

This chain uses TRBV24-1 with TRBJ2-1; D remains ambiguous. V lost 9 bases, J lost 2 bases, and 13 bases lay in between. The CDR3 totals 14 residues. In germline, CDR1 is KGHDR, CDR2 SFDVKD. The CDR3 coding sequence is TGTGCCACCGGGGTAGCTGGAACCTACAATGAGCAGTTCTTC. Protein product: CATGVAGTYNEQFF.

This clonotype was seen at least ten times. The chain employs TRBV11-1 and TRBJ2-3; TRBD2 agrees at 7 bases. The V and J ends lost 5 bases and 2 bases, in that order; junction bases with no gene match: 10. Germline CDR1 reads SGHAT; CDR2 reads FQDESV (reference sequence). This CDR3 contains 16 residues. The CDR3: CASSGGDQLPTDTQYF. The CDR3 DNA is TGTGCCAGCAGCGGGGGGGACCAGCTCCCCACAGATACGCAGTATTTT. The entire variable domain, with the rest obtained from reference TRBV11-1 and TRBJ2-3, is as follows: EAEVAQSPRYKITEKSQAVAFWCDPISGHATLYWYRQILGQGPELLVQFQDESVVDDSQLPKDRFSAERLKGVDSTLKIQPAELGDSAMYLCASSGGDQLPTDTQYFGPGTRLTVL.

This clonotype was counted many times. The chain combines TRBV11-1 with TRBJ1-2; D not resolved. Germline V gene lookup returns CDR1 SGHAT and CDR2 FQDESV (reference sequence). Trimming took off 1 base at V and 0 bases at J, with 6 bases between the two ends. CDR3 length: 14 residues. Written as DNA, the CDR3 is TGTGCCAGCAGCTTAGATGTCTCTAACTATGGCTACACCTTC. The encoded protein is CASSLDVSNYGYTF. The full variable domain, with the rest looked up from reference TRBV11-1 and TRBJ1-2, is EAEVAQSPRYKITEKSQAVAFWCDPISGHATLYWYRQILGQGPELLVQFQDESVVDDSQLPKDRFSAERLKGVDSTLKIQPAELGDSAMYLCASSLDVSNYGYTFGSGTRLTVV.

Concerning this clonotype itself: This clone may be a read error of a much larger clone one base away. J is TRBJ2-2 and V is TRBV2; D possibly corresponds to TRBD2 (6 bases). This CDR3 has 14 amino acids. V was clipped by 4 bases and J by 7 bases, with 13 bases between them. The germline CDR1 and CDR2 sequences are SNHLY and FYNNEI. CDR3 sequence: CASSAGLPSGELFF. The DNA for the CDR3 is TGTGCCAGCAGTGCGGGACTGCCTAGCGGGGAGCTGTTTTTT.

In this sample, this clonotype turned up a few times. The genes are TRBV20-1 and TRBJ1-6, with D possibly matching TRBD1 (6 bases). The CDR3 loop spans 16 amino acids. From germline, CDR1 is DFQATT and CDR2 SNEGSKA (reference sequence). V was pared by 6 bases and J by 1 base, with 16 bases between. CDR3 DNA sequence: TGCAGTGCCAGGAAGGGGGAAGGTTCCTATAATTCACCCCTCCACTTT. Residues: CSARKGEGSYNSPLHF.

This clonotype was found a few times. The chain is built from TRBV20-1 and TRBJ2-3; the D is unclear. V lost 4 bases and J lost 6, with 8 bases in between. CDR3 length equals 11 residues. Germline CDR1 is DFQATT and CDR2 is SNEGSKA (reference sequence). The CDR3 reads CSAKSWDTQYF. DNA of the CDR3: TGCAGTGCTAAAAGCTGGGATACGCAGTATTTT.